This TCR beta chain was observed in a study of T cell clones after liver transplantation (dated by TCRdb to the late 2010s). Regarding the research as a whole: The samples were obtained from ITN030ST, a randomized trial that attempted immunosuppression withdrawal within 2 years after liver transplantation. Donor-reactive T cell clones were identified by TCRbeta sequencing after a pre-transplant mixed lymphocyte reaction and then tracked in post-transplant blood. Third party-reactive TCRbeta sequences from pre-transplant MLRs were also identified as an antigen-independent comparator for donor-reactive sequences. Three of the eight recipients were HCV-positive; the others were transplanted for non-autoimmune, non-viral indications. No induction therapy was given to the subjects, and standard immunosuppression was administered until randomization at 12-24 months post-transplant. Tolerance was defined as complete withdrawal of immunosuppression for at least one year without a rise in liver enzymes beyond twice the upper limit of normal. Blood samples were taken pre-transplant, pre-randomization before withdrawal, and post-randomization after full withdrawal or failed withdrawal. Of the 8 liver transplant recipients making up the studied cohort, 3 were classified as tolerant and 5 as non-tolerant.

The CDR3 numbers 13 residues from cysteine through phenylalanine. This entry keeps only the CDR3 DNA: 39 bases, framed from base 1. The trim is 1 base for V and 10 bases for J, with a gap of 13 bases between the germline ends. According to the germline V gene (reference sequence), CDR1 reads SEHNR and CDR2 reads FQNEAQ. Thawed unstimulated PBMCs were stained for CD3, CD4 and CD8 and FACS-sorted into CD3+CD4+ and CD3+CD8+ populations. Randomization to immunosuppression withdrawal applied to every one of the 8 studied subjects. The Qiagen DNeasy Blood and Tissue Kit was used for genomic DNA isolation. Using immunoSEQ, frozen genomic DNA was subjected to high-throughput TCRbeta CDR3 sequencing, a process that included PCR amplification, mapping, bias correction and internal controls. In the original analysis: Productive rearrangements were kept, and unique TCRbeta sequences were defined by CDR3 nucleotide sequence plus V and J gene. For a sequence to be called donor-reactive, it needed a frequency of at least 0.01% and at least 5-fold expansion in CFSE-low cells compared with unstimulated pre-transplant cells. Per-subject minimum frequency thresholds, based on the lowest-template unstimulated sample, ensured at least 90% detection power. Jensen-Shannon divergence between the top 1000 TCRbeta sequences post- versus pre-transplant served as the measure of repertoire turnover. Two-sided Fisher's exact tests were used to test for changes in the detection of donor-reactive sequences. Not all clones reach the TCRdb copy of this immuneACCESS table, which keeps in-frame sequences only. Checked studies attribute under half of the gap to unresolved V genes and leave the rest unexplained. The V and J calls and clone size are taken from that table; D and trimming were inferred from the DNA. The table for this sample lists fewer than 80,000 clones; under 90% of them were counted only once. 2% to 2.5% of the sample is held by the ten biggest clonotypes.

As concerns this clone: This receptor's antigen is unknown. Per-nucleotide qualities are absent, and no much larger clonotype sits a single base away.

General study outcomes and caveats: Low numbers of available donor cells limited the measurable donor-reactive repertoire in a couple of subjects. In 5 of 8 subjects, circulating donor-reactive CD4 TCRbeta sequences decreased significantly after transplant, regardless of tolerance or HCV status. The conclusions were preliminary, being limited by small, heterogeneous patient numbers and by non-standardized post-transplant time points. Because no allograft tissue specimens were available, donor-reactive T cells may have migrated into the graft instead of being deleted. After accounting for repertoire turnover, donor-reactive detection was significantly reduced in 7 of 8 subjects for CD4 and 8 of 8 for CD8. A greater decline was seen for donor-reactive sequences than for third party-reactive sequences, suggesting partial antigen-specific deletion unrelated to withdrawal success.

The chain was built from TRBV7-9 and TRBJ1-1; confidence is insufficient to name the D gene. Sample: CD4+ T cells from blood, taken less than 50 months after liver transplant. The sequence came from a human patient who received a liver transplant. Donor T cells from the graft may be present among the T cells after a transplant. The CDR3: CASSLVVGEGAFF. The DNA sequence is given as TGTGCCAGCAGCTTAGTCGTTGGGGAGGGAGCTTTCTTT.